Listed below are T cell receptor beta chains from one sample, sequenced in a study of blood T cell repertoires in COVID-19. Libraries were prepared by immunoSEQ multiplex PCR; TCRdb keeps only in-frame clonotypes and omits some of them. The table lists around 400,000 clones, around 86% of them singletons. Sequenced sample: PBMCs or T cells enriched from blood (not recorded which). These receptors originate from a woman in her 50s who had recovered from COVID-19. Each CDR3 is given with its conserved first and last residue. The order of the fields is V gene, D gene, J gene, clone size, CDR3 DNA, CDR3 protein. The D gene is left open where the match is weak. The size field is filled for only some rows; it gives once, few, many or a size class.

V gene: TRBV7-9; D gene: TRBD2; J gene: TRBJ2-7; clone size: .; CDR3 DNA: TGTGCCAGCAGCCCGGGGGGTCCCTACGAGCAGTACTTC; CDR3 protein: CASSPGGPYEQYF
V gene: TRBV30; D gene: .; J gene: TRBJ1-4; clone size: .; CDR3 DNA: TGTGCCTGGAGCCCAATCGTCAGGGGAGTACTGTTTTTT; CDR3 protein: CAWSPIVRGVLFF
V gene: TRBV28; D gene: .; J gene: TRBJ1-3; clone size: .; CDR3 DNA: TGTGCCAGCAATACCATGGGGAGGGGAGGCTTATTCGGAAACACCATATATTTT; CDR3 protein: CASNTMGRGGLFGNTIYF
V gene: TRBV6-4; D gene: .; J gene: TRBJ1-2; clone size: once; CDR3 DNA: TGTGCCAGCAGTGACCTATATACGGGGGGCGAAGGCTACACCTTC; CDR3 protein: CASSDLYTGGEGYTF
V gene: TRBV27; D gene: .; J gene: TRBJ2-1; clone size: once; CDR3 DNA: TGTGCCAGCGGCACACAGGGAGAGAATGAGCAGTTCTTC; CDR3 protein: CASGTQGENEQFF
V gene: TRBV7-2; D gene: TRBD2; J gene: TRBJ2-2; clone size: once; CDR3 DNA: TGTGCCAGCAGCCCCTCCGTTGGGCTAGCGGACCTCGGCGGGGAGCTGTTTTTT; CDR3 protein: CASSPSVGLADLGGELFF
V gene: TRBV19; D gene: .; J gene: TRBJ1-6; clone size: few; CDR3 DNA: TGTGCCAGTAGTATTATTGGGCTCGGGAGCTCCTATAATTCACCCCTCCACTTT; CDR3 protein: CASSIIGLGSSYNSPLHF
V gene: TRBV11-3; D gene: TRBD2; J gene: TRBJ2-2; clone size: .; CDR3 DNA: TGTGCCAGCAGCTTTCCGACTAGCGGGGGACTCACCGGGGAGCTGTTTTTT; CDR3 protein: CASSFPTSGGLTGELFF
V gene: TRBV29-1; D gene: TRBD1; J gene: TRBJ1-1; clone size: .; CDR3 DNA: TGCAGCACCCTAACAGGGGCTGAAGCTTTCTTT; CDR3 protein: CSTLTGAEAFF
V gene: TRBV6-5; D gene: .; J gene: TRBJ1-2; clone size: .; CDR3 DNA: TGTGCCAGCAGTTACTCAAGGACAGCCTATGGCTACACCTTC; CDR3 protein: CASSYSRTAYGYTF
V gene: TRBV3-1/TRBV3-2; D gene: .; J gene: TRBJ1-2; clone size: few; CDR3 DNA: TGTGCCAGCAGCCTCGGAGGGCGATATGGCTACACCTTC; CDR3 protein: CASSLGGRYGYTF
V gene: TRBV3-1/TRBV3-2; D gene: .; J gene: TRBJ2-5; clone size: .; CDR3 DNA: TGTGCCAGCAGCCAAGCTTCGGGGAACGGCCAAGAGACCCAGTACTTC; CDR3 protein: CASSQASGNGQETQYF
V gene: TRBV6-2/TRBV6-3; D gene: TRBD2; J gene: TRBJ2-5; clone size: once; CDR3 DNA: TGTGCCAGCAGTGCTTCCGCGGGAGGGCCTGTAGAGACCCAGTACTTC; CDR3 protein: CASSASAGGPVETQYF
V gene: TRBV6-5; D gene: TRBD1; J gene: TRBJ2-7; clone size: .; CDR3 DNA: TGTGCCAGCAGTCTGGACAGGGTCTCCTACGAGCAGTACTTC; CDR3 protein: CASSLDRVSYEQYF
V gene: TRBV19; D gene: .; J gene: TRBJ1-2; clone size: .; CDR3 DNA: TGTGCCAGTAGTATCTTGACAGTGGGTGGCTACACCTTC; CDR3 protein: CASSILTVGGYTF
V gene: TRBV30; D gene: .; J gene: TRBJ2-2; clone size: few; CDR3 DNA: TGTGCCCCCCCATCAGGGGTACGGACCGGGGAGCTGTTTTTT; CDR3 protein: CAPPSGVRTGELFF
V gene: TRBV5-1; D gene: .; J gene: TRBJ2-2; clone size: .; CDR3 DNA: TGCGCCAGCAAGGACAGCGCTAACACCGGGGAGCTGTTTTTT; CDR3 protein: CASKDSANTGELFF
V gene: TRBV18; D gene: .; J gene: TRBJ2-1; clone size: .; CDR3 DNA: TGTGCCAGCTCACCAGTCGATGGGCACGATGAGCAGTTCTTC; CDR3 protein: CASSPVDGHDEQFF
V gene: TRBV4-2; D gene: TRBD1; J gene: TRBJ2-3; clone size: .; CDR3 DNA: TGTGCCAGCAGCCATGAACAGGGGGCGCAGAGAGATACGCAGTATTTT; CDR3 protein: CASSHEQGAQRDTQYF
V gene: TRBV7-3; D gene: .; J gene: TRBJ1-1; clone size: few; CDR3 DNA: TGTGCCAGCAGCCCCGGGGGGTACACTGAAGCTTTCTTT; CDR3 protein: CASSPGGYTEAFF
V gene: TRBV7-9; D gene: .; J gene: TRBJ1-1; clone size: .; CDR3 DNA: TGTGCCAGCAGCACCGGGGTTACTAACACTGAAGCTTTCTTT; CDR3 protein: CASSTGVTNTEAFF
V gene: TRBV19; D gene: .; J gene: TRBJ2-2; clone size: .; CDR3 DNA: TGTGCCAGTAGTATAAACACGAACACCGGGGAGCTGTTTTTT; CDR3 protein: CASSINTNTGELFF
V gene: TRBV27; D gene: TRBD1; J gene: TRBJ2-7; clone size: .; CDR3 DNA: TGTGCCAGCAGTCCCGCCTGGACAGGGTCGTCCGAGCAGTACTTC; CDR3 protein: CASSPAWTGSSEQYF
V gene: TRBV5-5; D gene: .; J gene: TRBJ2-6; clone size: .; CDR3 DNA: TGTGCCAGCACGGAGAGCCAGCCCTCTGGGGCCAACGTCCTGACTTTC; CDR3 protein: CASTESQPSGANVLTF
V gene: TRBV6-1; D gene: TRBD1; J gene: TRBJ2-2; clone size: .; CDR3 DNA: TGTGCCAGCAGTGAAACTAAGGGGACAGGGTATTTTCCAGCCGGGGAGCTGTTTTTT; CDR3 protein: CASSETKGTGYFPAGELFF
V gene: TRBV14; D gene: .; J gene: TRBJ1-3; clone size: few; CDR3 DNA: TGTGCCAGCAGCCAAGGCGGTCCTGGAAACACCATATATTTT; CDR3 protein: CASSQGGPGNTIYF